A single sample gave rise to the 24 T cell receptor beta chains below, sequenced in a study of human T cells and chemical hapten exposure. Each CDR3 protein gets one entry after TCRdb re-called the RACE reads with MiXCR. The top ten hold 1.2% to 1.5% of the sample, which has about 120,000 distinct CDR3 sequences, roughly an eighth seen once. Time point noted: patch test 1, 2 weeks after DPC sensitization. As for treatment: therapeutic diphenylcyclopropenone sensitization with weekly scalp DPC. The sample here was whole blood, taken in connection with sensitization to the hapten diphenylcyclopropenone (DPC). The receptors derive from a woman aged 50 to 60 with alopecia areata. Some clones in this sample may be carry-over from other donors' samples.

This chain connects TRBV11-1 to TRBJ2-7; weak D call: TRBD1 (5 bases). Per germline, CDR1 SGHAT and CDR2 FQDESV (reference sequence). This CDR3 has 13 amino acids. V lost 4 bases and J 4 bases, leaving 11 bases between the germline ends. Here the CDR3 reads CASSSDRRYEQYF. As DNA, the CDR3 is TGTGCCAGCAGCTCTGACAGAAGATACGAGCAGTACTTC.

About this clonotype: Since a much larger clone is just one base distant, this may be a read error. The chain recombines TRBV10-2 with TRBJ2-5; D perhaps matches TRBD2 (7 bases). CDR1 is WSHSY and CDR2 is SAAADI in the germline V gene. The CDR3 contains 12 residues. The CDR3 is CASGGGKESQYF. In DNA, the CDR3 is TGCGCCAGCGGGGGGGGCAAAGAGTCCCAGTACTTC.

This clonotype turned up a few times. V gene TRBV5-6 combines with J gene TRBJ1-5; 9 positions match TRBD1. This CDR3 contains 16 residues. The J segment lost 7 bases and the V segment lost 5 bases, leaving 13 bases of the junction unmatched. The germline CDR1 and CDR2 sequences are SGHDT and YYEEEE. DNA of the CDR3: TGTGCCAGCAGTTTCTTCCGGGACAGGGAGCGCCAGCCCCAGCATTTT. Its translation: CASSFFRDRERQPQHF.

The chain combines TRBV2 with TRBJ2-3; the D call may be TRBD1 or TRBD2 (5 bases each). V shed 5 bases and J shed 2 bases, with 8 bases lying between them. Per the germline V gene, CDR1 is SNHLY and CDR2 is FYNNEI. This CDR3 is built from 13 residues. The CDR3 loop reads CASSWDPTDTQYF. CDR3 bases: TGTGCCAGCAGTTGGGACCCCACAGATACGCAGTATTTT.

This clonotype was seen many times. V gene TRBV3-1 combines with J gene TRBJ2-7; D uncertain. In germline, CDR1 is LGHDT, CDR2 YNNKEL (reference sequence). Trimming cost V 2 bases and J 2 bases, with 16 bases left between them. The CDR3 is made up of 16 amino acids. Here the CDR3 DNA reads TGTGCCAGCAGCCAATCATTGGGCACTCGTACCTACGAGCAGTACTTC. Its protein product is CASSQSLGTRTYEQYF.

A few counts support this clonotype. The rearrangement links TRBV5-1 to TRBJ1-4; D gene unclear. In germline, CDR1 is SGHRS, CDR2 YFSETQ. The germline V and J ends were trimmed by 0 bases and 0 bases, with 6 bases remaining between them. The CDR3 runs 15 residues. The CDR3 protein is CASSLDVATNEKLFF. Here the CDR3 DNA reads TGCGCCAGCAGCTTGGACGTAGCAACTAATGAAAAACTGTTTTTT.

The rearrangement uses TRBV25-1 and TRBJ2-4; the match to TRBD1 covers 8 bases. Germline V gene sequence: CDR1 MGHDK, CDR2 SYGVNS. The J segment lost 3 bases and the V segment lost 5 bases, leaving 9 bases of the junction unmatched. The CDR3 is 16 residues long. CDR3 coding DNA: TGTGCCAGCAGTACCCATACAGGGGGGCTCAAAAACATTCAGTACTTC. As protein: CASSTHTGGLKNIQYF.

This chain joins TRBV4-2 and TRBJ2-1; 10 bases fit TRBD2. Unmatched junction bases numbered 8, after V lost 4 bases and J lost 5 bases. This CDR3 has 16 amino acids. Germline V gives CDR1 LGHNA, CDR2 YNFKEQ. CDR3 sequence: CASSPPGLAGDNEQFF. CDR3 nucleotides: TGTGCCAGCAGCCCCCCCGGTCTAGCGGGGGACAATGAGCAGTTCTTC.

This clonotype has ten or more counts. The V and J genes are TRBV6-2 or TRBV6-3 and TRBJ1-5; the match to TRBD1 covers 8 bases. V trimming: 1 base; J trimming: 4 bases; junction bases outside the gene matches: 0. Germline V gives CDR1 MNHEY, CDR2 SVGEGT. This CDR3 contains 14 residues. CDR3 loop: CASSYWTGNQPQHF. For the CDR3, the DNA is TGTGCCAGCAGTTACTGGACAGGGAATCAGCCCCAGCATTTT.

The chain carries TRBV6-2 or TRBV6-3 and TRBJ2-1; TRBD1 agrees at 11 bases. The CDR3 is 11 amino acids. Trimming took 6 bases from V and 14 from J; bases not matched to a gene: 3. From germline, CDR1 is MNHEY and CDR2 SVGEGT. CDR3 sequence reads: CASRDRGQKFF. The CDR3 nucleotides read TGTGCCAGCAGGGACAGGGGGCAAAAGTTCTTC.

This clonotype was recorded at least ten times. The chain uses TRBV7-9 and TRBJ2-5, with 9 bases identical to TRBD1. Trimming cost V 4 bases and J 4 bases; bases outside gene matches: 10. The germline CDR1 and CDR2 sequences are SEHNR and FQNEAQ (reference sequence). The CDR3 is made up of 16 amino acids. CDR3 residues: CASSSQDRGFLETQYF. Here the CDR3 DNA reads TGTGCCAGCAGCTCCCAGGACAGGGGTTTTTTAGAGACCCAGTACTTC.

The genes are TRBV5-1 and TRBJ2-5, with D maybe TRBD1 (6 bases). V dropped 4 bases and J dropped 1 base, with 17 bases sitting between them. This CDR3 contains 16 residues. CDR1 is SGHRS and CDR2 is YFSETQ in the germline V gene. CDR3 sequence reads: CASSGQLGQIQETQYF. As DNA, the CDR3 is TGCGCCAGCAGCGGACAGTTGGGGCAGATCCAAGAGACCCAGTACTTC.

This clonotype was recorded once. The chain employs TRBV28 and TRBJ1-2, with 8 bases identical to TRBD1. With 6 bases clipped from V and 6 bases from J, the junction kept 6 bases outside the gene matches. CDR3 length: 13 residues. Germline lookup yields CDR1 MDHEN and CDR2 SYDVKM. The CDR3 sequence: CASRRQGADGYTF. The CDR3 bases are TGTGCCAGCAGACGTCAGGGGGCCGATGGCTACACCTTC.

This clonotype was observed many times. V is TRBV18 and J is TRBJ1-6; D ambiguous. The length of the CDR3 is 14 residues. V dropped 0 bases and J dropped 4 bases, with 4 bases sitting between them. Germline lookup yields CDR1 KGHSH and CDR2 LQKENI. CDR3 region: CASSPPGYNSPLHF. In DNA, the CDR3 is TGTGCCAGCTCACCACCAGGGTATAATTCACCCCTCCACTTT.

This clonotype has ten or more counts. V usage is TRBV29-1 and J usage is TRBJ2-7; D is perhaps TRBD1 (6 bases). V was pared by 4 bases and J by 2 bases, with 15 bases between. Germline V gene lookup returns CDR1 SQVTM and CDR2 ANQGSEA. The CDR3 spans 14 residues. CDR3: CSVATGTSTYEQYF. DNA for the CDR3: TGCAGCGTTGCGACAGGAACATCAACCTACGAGCAGTACTTC.

Many counts were recorded for this clonotype. The J gene is TRBJ2-5, the V gene TRBV20-1; TRBD2 aligns across 9 bases. There are 16 residues in the CDR3. Germline assignment: CDR1 DFQATT and CDR2 SNEGSKA (reference sequence). V lost 5 bases and J lost 7; bases outside the gene matches: 17. The CDR3 loop is CSAAPFGGGASATQYF. In DNA, the CDR3 is TGCAGTGCTGCCCCTTTTGGCGGGGGGGCTTCAGCGACCCAGTACTTC.

With respect to this clonotype: A read error is possible here, since a much larger clone lies one base away. The V and J genes are TRBV7-2 and TRBJ2-3; D not certain. The CDR3 is 12 amino acids. Germline assignment: CDR1 SGHTA and CDR2 FQGNSA. Trimming removed 6 bases from V and 0 bases from J, with 4 bases in between. Here the CDR3 reads CASRSSTDTQYF. The CDR3 DNA sequence: TGTGCCAGCAGATCCAGCACAGATACGCAGTATTTT.

This clonotype turned up a few times. The chain employs TRBV11-3 and TRBJ1-1; D may be TRBD1 (6 bases). This CDR3 has 17 amino acids. V lost 1 base and J lost 1, with 16 bases in between. CDR1 is SGHNT, CDR2 YENEEA, per germline. CDR3 coding DNA: TGTGCCAGCAGCTTAGGGGTTTCGGGCAGGGGGAACACTGAAGCTTTCTTT. Translated, it gives CASSLGVSGRGNTEAFF.

This clonotype was seen many times. The CDR3 loop reads CASSETHRDRGHEQYF. The DNA for the CDR3 is TGTGCCAGCAGTGAAACACACCGGGACAGGGGGCACGAGCAGTACTTC. The chain has TRBV12-3 or TRBV12-4 and TRBJ2-7, with TRBD1 identical over 12 bases. CDR3 length: 16 amino acids. V shed 5 bases and J 5 bases; nucleotides not matched to a gene: 10.

This clonotype occurred a few times. The J gene is TRBJ2-7, the V gene TRBV28; 10 bases line up with TRBD2. Germline lookup yields CDR1 MDHEN and CDR2 SYDVKM. The V and J ends lost 7 bases and 2 bases, in that order; junction bases with no gene match: 5. The CDR3 sequence is 14 residues long. In DNA form, the CDR3 reads TGTGCCAGCACCGCCGGGACTAGCGCCTACGAGCAGTACTTC. Encoded protein: CASTAGTSAYEQYF.

In this sample, this clonotype turned up many times. CDR3: CASSSRDRSPLHF. For the CDR3, the DNA is TGTGCCAGCAGCTCACGAGACAGGTCACCCCTCCACTTT. V is TRBV11-2 and J is TRBJ1-6; a weak D match, TRBD1 (6 bases). CDR3 size: 13 residues. Trimming shortened V by 4 bases and J by 10 bases, and 11 bases separated the two germline ends. From germline, CDR1 is SGHAT and CDR2 FQNNGV.

A few counts support this clonotype. V is TRBV20-1 and J is TRBJ1-2; weak D call: TRBD1 (6 bases). There are 14 residues in the CDR3. Germline values: CDR1 DFQATT, CDR2 SNEGSKA (reference sequence). V lost 5 bases and J lost 3, with 16 bases in between. CDR3 DNA: TGCAGTGCTGTCACTAGACAGGACCACTATGGCTACACCTTC. It specifies CSAVTRQDHYGYTF.

This clonotype has at least ten counts. V gene TRBV3-1 combines with J gene TRBJ2-2; no clear D gene. The V and J ends lost 6 bases and 3 bases respectively, with 11 bases between them. This CDR3 comprises 14 residues. Germline-derived CDR1 and CDR2 are LGHDT and YNNKEL (reference sequence). This chain's CDR3 is CASRPPTDTGELFF. CDR3 sequence (DNA): TGTGCCAGCAGACCCCCAACAGACACCGGGGAGCTGTTTTTT.

Points on this clonotype: Given a much more abundant clone one base away, this may be a read error. This chain links TRBV5-1 with TRBJ2-1; D ambiguous. Germline V CDR1 and CDR2: SGHRS, YFSETQ. This CDR3 has 10 residues. Written as DNA, the CDR3 is TGCGTCAGCATGGACAATGAGCAGTTCTTC. This sequence encodes CVSMDNEQFF.